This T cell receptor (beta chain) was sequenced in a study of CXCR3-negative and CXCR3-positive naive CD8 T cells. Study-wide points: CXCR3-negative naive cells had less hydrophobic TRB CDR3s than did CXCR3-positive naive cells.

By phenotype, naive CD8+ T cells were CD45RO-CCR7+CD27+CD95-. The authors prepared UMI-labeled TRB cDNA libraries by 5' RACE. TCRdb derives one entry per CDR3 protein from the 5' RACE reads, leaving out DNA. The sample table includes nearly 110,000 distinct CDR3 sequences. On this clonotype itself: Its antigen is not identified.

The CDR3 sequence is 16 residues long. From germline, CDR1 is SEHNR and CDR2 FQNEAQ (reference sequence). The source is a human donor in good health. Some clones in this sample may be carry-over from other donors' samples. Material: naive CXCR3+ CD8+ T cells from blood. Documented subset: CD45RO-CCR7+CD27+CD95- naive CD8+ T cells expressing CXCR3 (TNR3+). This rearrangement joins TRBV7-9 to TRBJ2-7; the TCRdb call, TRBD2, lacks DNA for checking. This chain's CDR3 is CASSLGLGGPAYEQYF.